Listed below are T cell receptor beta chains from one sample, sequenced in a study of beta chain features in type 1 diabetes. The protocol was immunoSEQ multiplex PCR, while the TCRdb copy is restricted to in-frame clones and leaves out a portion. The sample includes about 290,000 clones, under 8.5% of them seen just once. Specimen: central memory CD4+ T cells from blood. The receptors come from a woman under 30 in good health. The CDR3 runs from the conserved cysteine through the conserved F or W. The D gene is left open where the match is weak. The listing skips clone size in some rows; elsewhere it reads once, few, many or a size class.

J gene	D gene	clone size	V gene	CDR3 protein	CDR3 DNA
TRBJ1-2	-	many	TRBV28	CASRLARGGNYGYTF	TGTGCCAGCAGATTGGCCCGGGGCGGGAACTATGGCTACACCTTC
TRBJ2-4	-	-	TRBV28	CASSSYSAKNIQYF	TGTGCCAGCAGTTCGTACTCAGCCAAAAACATTCAGTACTTC
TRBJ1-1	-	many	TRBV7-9	CASSYTANTEAFF	TGTGCCAGCAGCTATACCGCGAACACTGAAGCTTTCTTT
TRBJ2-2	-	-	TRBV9	CASSGVRVGFNTGELFF	TGTGCCAGCAGCGGAGTCCGAGTGGGATTTAACACCGGGGAGCTGTTTTTT
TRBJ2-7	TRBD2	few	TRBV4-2	CASSQGKIGGSEQYF	TGTGCCAGCAGCCAAGGAAAGATCGGGGGGTCCGAGCAGTACTTC
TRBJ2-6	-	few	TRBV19	CASTTGTPSGANVLTF	TGTGCCAGTACGACAGGCACACCCTCTGGGGCCAACGTCCTGACTTTC
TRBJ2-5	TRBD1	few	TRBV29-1	CSVARTGEQETQYF	TGCAGCGTTGCTCGGACAGGGGAGCAAGAGACCCAGTACTTC
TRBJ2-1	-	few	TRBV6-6	CASSQSVSYNEQFF	TGTGCCAGCAGTCAGTCGGTCTCCTACAATGAGCAGTTCTTC
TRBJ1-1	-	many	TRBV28	CASSRDTAEAFF	TGTGCCAGCAGCCGGGACACGGCTGAAGCTTTCTTT
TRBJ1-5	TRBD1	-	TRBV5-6	CASSATGTGTQPQHF	TGTGCCAGCAGCGCCACCGGGACAGGGACTCAGCCCCAGCATTTT
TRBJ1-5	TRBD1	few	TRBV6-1	CASSQRGQGQPQHF	TGTGCCAGCAGTCAGAGGGGGCAAGGTCAGCCCCAGCATTTT
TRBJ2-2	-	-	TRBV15	CATSRILGVAGELFF	TGTGCCACCAGCAGAATACTTGGGGTTGCCGGGGAGCTGTTTTTT
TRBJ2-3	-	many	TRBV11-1	CASSLGPSHADTQYF	TGTGCCAGCAGCTTAGGGCCGAGCCACGCAGATACGCAGTATTTT
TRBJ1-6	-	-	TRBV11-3	CASSRHSNSPLHF	TGTGCCAGCAGCCGCCATTCGAATTCACCCCTCCACTTT
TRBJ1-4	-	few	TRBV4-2	CASSRQPHDRQNEKLFF	TGTGCCAGCAGCAGGCAACCTCACGATAGACAGAATGAAAAACTGTTTTTT
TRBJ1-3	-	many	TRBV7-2	CASSSQRDPIYF	TGTGCCAGCAGCTCACAAAGGGACCCCATATATTTT
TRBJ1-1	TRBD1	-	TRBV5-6	CASSSRRGPTEAFF	TGTGCCAGCAGCTCGCGCAGGGGGCCCACTGAAGCTTTCTTT
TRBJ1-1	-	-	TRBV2	CASRRDKRNTEAFF	TGTGCCAGCAGACGGGACAAAAGGAACACTGAAGCTTTCTTT
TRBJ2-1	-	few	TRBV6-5	CASYDNYNEQFF	TGTGCCAGCTATGACAACTACAATGAGCAGTTCTTC
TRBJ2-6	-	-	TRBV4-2	CASSRGPQDSGANVLTF	TGTGCCAGCAGCCGAGGGCCACAAGACTCTGGGGCCAACGTCCTGACTTTC
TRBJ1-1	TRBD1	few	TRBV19	CASIGTGVRAFF	TGTGCCAGTATCGGGACAGGGGTGCGAGCTTTCTTT
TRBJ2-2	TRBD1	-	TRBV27	CASSGGRGTGELFF	TGTGCCAGCTCAGGGGGCCGAGGCACCGGGGAGCTGTTTTTT
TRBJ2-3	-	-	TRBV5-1	CASSPGAVISTDTQYF	TGCGCCAGCAGCCCGGGGGCGGTTATAAGCACAGATACGCAGTATTTT
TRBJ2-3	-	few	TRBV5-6	CASSLVGVVADTQYF	TGTGCCAGCAGCTTGGTGGGGGTTGTGGCAGATACGCAGTATTTT
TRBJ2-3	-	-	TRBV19	CASSMGADTQYF	TGTGCCAGTAGTATGGGAGCAGATACGCAGTATTTT
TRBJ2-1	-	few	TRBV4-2	CASSQVGSYEQFF	TGTGCCAGCAGCCAAGTTGGTAGCTATGAGCAGTTCTTC
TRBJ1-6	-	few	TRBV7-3	CASRQGVNSPLHF	TGTGCCAGCAGGCAGGGAGTAAATTCACCCCTCCACTTT
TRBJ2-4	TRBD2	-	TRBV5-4	CASSLETSGGDIQYF	TGTGCCAGCAGCTTGGAAACTAGCGGGGGGGACATTCAGTACTTC
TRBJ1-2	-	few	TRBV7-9	CASSLLTGTSPWTF	TGTGCCAGCAGCCTACTTACAGGGACCAGCCCCTGGACCTTC
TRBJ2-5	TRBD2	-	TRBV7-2	CASSLGGLAGRETQYF	TGTGCCAGCAGCTTAGGGGGACTAGCGGGGCGGGAGACCCAGTACTTC
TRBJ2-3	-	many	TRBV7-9	CASSLKGDTQYF	TGTGCCAGCAGCTTAAAGGGGGATACGCAGTATTTT
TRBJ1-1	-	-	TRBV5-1	CASSPQGANTEAFF	TGCGCCAGCAGTCCACAGGGCGCGAACACTGAAGCTTTCTTT
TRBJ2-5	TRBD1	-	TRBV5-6	CASSRDREETQYF	TGTGCCAGCAGCCGAGACAGGGAAGAGACCCAGTACTTC
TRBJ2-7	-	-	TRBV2	CASSESAGSDEQYF	TGTGCCAGCAGTGAATCGGCAGGGTCGGACGAGCAGTACTTC
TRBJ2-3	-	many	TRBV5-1	CASSPKADTQYF	TGCGCCAGCAGCCCCAAGGCAGATACGCAGTATTTT
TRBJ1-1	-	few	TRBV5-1	CASSLGTFRTEAFF	TGCGCCAGCAGCTTGGGGACATTTAGGACTGAAGCTTTCTTT
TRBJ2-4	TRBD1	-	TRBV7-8	CASSDRDRANIQYF	TGTGCCAGCAGCGACCGGGACAGGGCTAACATTCAGTACTTC
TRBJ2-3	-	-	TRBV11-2	CASSLDWMDTQYF	TGTGCCAGCAGCTTAGATTGGATGGATACGCAGTATTTT
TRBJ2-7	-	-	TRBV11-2	CASSPGGTQASYEQYF	TGTGCCAGCAGCCCCGGCGGGACTCAGGCGTCCTACGAGCAGTACTTC
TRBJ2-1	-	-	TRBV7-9	CASSPRLSDSYNEQFF	TGTGCCAGCAGCCCCCGCCTATCGGACAGCTACAATGAGCAGTTCTTC
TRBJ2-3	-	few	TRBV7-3	CASSARGVDTQYF	TGTGCCAGCAGCGCCAGGGGGGTAGATACGCAGTATTTT
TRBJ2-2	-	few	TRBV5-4	CASSVDSTGELFF	TGTGCCAGCAGCGTCGACAGCACCGGGGAGCTGTTTTTT
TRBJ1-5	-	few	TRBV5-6	CASSFSNQPQHF	TGTGCCAGCAGCTTCTCTAATCAGCCCCAGCATTTT
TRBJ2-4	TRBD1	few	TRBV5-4	CASSLSGGAAKNIQYF	TGTGCCAGCAGCTTATCAGGGGGCGCGGCCAAAAACATTCAGTACTTC
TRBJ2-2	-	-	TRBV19	CASIPRAGSTGELFF	TGTGCCAGTATTCCTCGCGCAGGCAGCACCGGGGAGCTGTTTTTT
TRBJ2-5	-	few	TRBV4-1	CASSLATQETQYF	TGCGCCAGCAGCCTAGCTACGCAAGAGACCCAGTACTTC
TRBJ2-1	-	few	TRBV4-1	CASSQAPAGPYNEQFF	TGCGCCAGCAGCCAAGCCCCCGCGGGGCCCTACAATGAGCAGTTCTTC
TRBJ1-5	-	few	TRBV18	CASSSRGSSHGSNQPQHF	TGTGCCAGCTCATCGAGGGGTTCGAGTCATGGCTCGAATCAGCCCCAGCATTTT
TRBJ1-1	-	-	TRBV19	CASNPQGWGSTEAFF	TGTGCCAGTAACCCACAGGGATGGGGAAGCACTGAAGCTTTCTTT
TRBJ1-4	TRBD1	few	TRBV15	CATSRDLKGQGQEKLFF	TGTGCCACCAGCAGAGATCTTAAAGGACAGGGGCAGGAAAAACTGTTTTTT
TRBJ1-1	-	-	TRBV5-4	CASSLGVTGTEAFF	TGTGCCAGCAGCTTGGGGGTTACGGGCACTGAAGCTTTCTTT